This record looks at one TCR beta chain sequence and its context. What it binds is unknown. The data were produced by immunoSEQ multiplex PCR, yet TCRdb's version contains in-frame clones alone and is incomplete. The data contain about 2.1 million clones, roughly 95% of them singletons. This record comes from a study of shared clonotypes between healthy human individuals. Regarding the study as a whole: Larger richness was generally estimated for naive than memory subsets. Expectations were that clonotype sharing among donors would be affected by sequencing depth.

The V and J ends lost 7 bases and 0 bases respectively, with 6 bases between them. Germline V gene lookup returns CDR1 PRHDT and CDR2 FYEKMQ (reference sequence). CDR3 length equals 12 residues. Naive CD8 cells lacked CD45RO, underwent positive selection for CCR7 and left out terminally differentiated effector memory CD45RA+ cells. The chain couples TRBV13 to TRBJ2-5; D is undetermined. Sequencing was performed on naive CD8+ T cells from PBMCs. This receptor was identified in a man between 18 and 29 years old in good health. Some clones in this sample may be carry-over from other donors' samples. The CDR3 is CASTWHQETQYF. The CDR3 nucleotides read TGTGCCAGCACCTGGCACCAAGAGACCCAGTACTTC. Together with reference TRBV13 and TRBJ2-5, the CDR3 gives the full variable domain: AAGVIQSPRHLIKEKRETATLKCYPIPRHDTVYWYQQGPGQDPQFLISFYEKMQSDKGSIPDRFSAQQFSDYHSELNMSSLELGDSALYFCASTWHQETQYFGPGTRLLVL.